This T cell receptor beta chain is drawn from a study of blood T cells in healthy people across ages (dated by TCRdb to 2013 to 2016). With regard to the full study: In model experiments, roughly one uniquely barcoded TCR beta cDNA molecule per two T cells was captured by template switching. Age-related changes in TCR beta repertoire diversity were measured in the study by deep sequencing normalized with unique cDNA molecular identifiers. The donors were divided into four age groups: young (average around 16 years), middle-aged (roughly 40), aged (roughly 66) and long-lived (about 90). To avoid experimental bias, donors of different ages were distributed randomly across sequencing lanes. For two donors (one aged 18 to 30 and one aged 80 or older), the study analyzed two additional independent replicas of 1 million unique cDNA reads from the same blood draw.

Systemically healthy Caucasian individuals from Russia, over 30 in total and aged roughly 6 to 100 years, were included as donors. Each donor gave 8 to 10 milliliters of peripheral blood, drawn into EDTA-treated Vacutainer tubes. Ficoll-Paque density-gradient centrifugation was used to isolate PBMCs, with at least 6.5 million per sample. Total RNA, at least 6 micrograms per sample, was extracted from PBMCs with Trizol reagent. The percentages of naive CD45RAhigh/CD27high T cells were determined by flow cytometry on a PBMC aliquot from every donor. Measured from the cysteine to the phenylalanine, the CDR3 is 16 residues long. Solely the CDR3 DNA is kept, with 48 bases framed from the first base. A distance of 14 bases separates the germline ends of V and J, which lose 2 bases and 1 base respectively. What the work shows at the level of the full study, not this receptor alone: Estimates of total diversity from one million sequenced T cells were regarded as lower bounds and underestimates. Compared with the aged group, more naive CD4+ T cells, fewer expanded clones and increased TCR diversity were shown by the long-lived group, suggesting age selection. Because the CMV infection status of the donors was unknown, age-related changes in expanded clonotypes may potentially have been confounded. Bulk unsorted PBMC profiling prevented conclusive comparison of naive and antigen-experienced compartments. As age increased, observed TCR beta diversity per million T cells dropped in a roughly linear way, and a significant reduction was already evident by age roughly 40. Observed TCR beta diversity correlated strongly with the percentage of naive T cells measured by flow cytometry.

The method was 5' RACE. These reads were obtained on an Illumina HiSeq 2500. The second PCR ran for roughly 7 to 12 cycles and used a J-beta primer mix along with a sample-barcoded 5' primer. A template-switch 5' adaptor carrying 12 random nucleotides introduced a unique molecular identifier onto each TCR beta cDNA molecule. Each sample yielded at least 3 million CDR3-containing paired-end reads. First-strand cDNA synthesis was performed from all RNA using the Mint cDNA synthesis kit, with priming by a TRBC-specific oligonucleotide. All cDNA was treated with uracil-DNA glycosylase and then went through a first 18-cycle PCR with the universal primers M1SS and BC2_uni_R. Regarding the original processing steps: Each sample was normalized by randomly selecting 1 million high-quality reads, each carrying a distinct molecular identifier. Instead of being binned into consensus sequences, reads with shared molecular identifiers were discarded. CDR3 identification, clonotype clustering and error correction used MiTCR with a Q25 quality threshold and the strictest error-elimination algorithm. A nonparametric unseen species model using Euler transformation provided a lower-bound estimate of total TCR beta diversity. TCRdb's own reprocessing of the public reads used fastp at Q25 and MiXCR and kept productive beta chains. Rows are combined by CDR3 protein, so each entry shows the most common genes and DNA. These V and J calls derive from TCRdb rather than the authors' analysis. This sample has 1,500,000 or so distinct CDR3 sequences in its table, and around 40% of those were observed once. Less than 5% of the sample rests with the top ten.

A remark on this clonotype: It lacks a known antigen. No clone much larger than this one lies a single base away; base qualities are absent.

This chain joins TRBV12-3 or TRBV12-4 to TRBJ1-1; TRBD1 is a weak D gene call, 5 bases matching. The TCR comes from a woman aged 18-29 years in good health. Sequencing used blood. Here is the DNA: TGTGCCAGCAGTTTACGTGTCGGGGGGGGGAACACTGAAGCTTTCTTT. Its translation is CASSLRVGGGNTEAFF.